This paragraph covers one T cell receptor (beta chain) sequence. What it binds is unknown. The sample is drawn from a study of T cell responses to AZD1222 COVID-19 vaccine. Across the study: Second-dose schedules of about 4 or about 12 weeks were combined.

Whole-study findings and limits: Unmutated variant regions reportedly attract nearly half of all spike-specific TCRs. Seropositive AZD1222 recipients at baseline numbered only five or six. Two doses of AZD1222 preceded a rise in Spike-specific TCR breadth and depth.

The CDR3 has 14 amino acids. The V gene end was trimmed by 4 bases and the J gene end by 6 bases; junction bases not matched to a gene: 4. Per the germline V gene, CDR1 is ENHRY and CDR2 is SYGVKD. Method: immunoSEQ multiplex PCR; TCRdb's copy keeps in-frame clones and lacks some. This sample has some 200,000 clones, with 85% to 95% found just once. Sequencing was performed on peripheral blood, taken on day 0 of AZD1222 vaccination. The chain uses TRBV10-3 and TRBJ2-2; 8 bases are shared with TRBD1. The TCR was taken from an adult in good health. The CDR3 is CAISVTGGAGELFF. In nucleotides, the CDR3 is TGTGCCATCAGTGTTACAGGGGGTGCCGGGGAGCTGTTTTTT.